These T cell receptor beta chains were read from a single sample in a study of T-cell reconstitution after alpha-beta-depleted transplantation in children. In TCRdb, the PCR reads were re-called with MiXCR into one record per CDR3 protein. Counted here are roughly 300,000 distinct CDR3 sequences, 10% occurring once; the ten biggest clones make up around 2.3%. The specimen comprised PBMCs from the stem cell graft donor, sampled from the stem cell graft. These receptors all come from a human donor who donated a stem cell graft to a child with acute lymphoblastic leukemia. CDR3s include the opening cysteine and the closing phenylalanine or tryptophan. The D gene is left open where the match is weak. Expanded clones get a size class; other rows say once, few or many, or leave the size out.

TGCGCCAGCAGCTTGGGAGTTGGACGACTAGGGGTCGAGCAGTACTTC	CASSLGVGRLGVEQYF	.	few	TRBV5-1	TRBJ2-7
TGTGCCAGCAGCGTAAGTCCCCAGGGGTCCTACGAGCAGTACTTC	CASSVSPQGSYEQYF	.	few	TRBV9	TRBJ2-7
TGTGCCAGCACTCAAAGTGGGGGGGGAGAGACCCAGTACTTC	CASTQSGGGETQYF	TRBD2	.	TRBV12-3/TRBV12-4	TRBJ2-5
TGCGCCAGCAGCTCCAAGTGGGAGTTTGAGCAGTTCTTC	CASSSKWEFEQFF	.	.	TRBV5-1	TRBJ2-1
TGTGCCAGCAGTGAGAGTAGCGGTTACGCTAGGCAGTACTTC	CASSESSGYARQYF	.	many	TRBV2	TRBJ2-7
TGTGCCAGTAGGGGACAGGGCTACTACGAGCAGTACTTC	CASRGQGYYEQYF	TRBD1	few	TRBV19	TRBJ2-7
TGTGCCAGCAGCTTAAGCCCAGCGGGAACGTCAGAGACCCAGTACTTC	CASSLSPAGTSETQYF	TRBD2	few	TRBV7-9	TRBJ2-5
TGTGCCAGCTCAGGGGAAGGGTACGCTTCACCCCTCCACTTT	CASSGEGYASPLHF	.	.	TRBV18	TRBJ1-6
TGTGCCAGCAGTGCCCCTGGAGGGGGCACCTACAATGAGCAGTTCTTC	CASSAPGGGTYNEQFF	.	many	TRBV25-1	TRBJ2-1
TGTGCCAGCAGCTCCCGAGGGTACGAGCAGTACTTC	CASSSRGYEQYF	.	many	TRBV28	TRBJ2-7
TGCGCCAGCAGCCAAGGCGGACATAGTGGGAGGGAGACCCAGTACTTC	CASSQGGHSGRETQYF	.	.	TRBV4-1	TRBJ2-5
TGCGCCAGCAGTGCGGCAGGGGGGAGATCACCCCTCCACTTT	CASSAAGGRSPLHF	TRBD1	.	TRBV10-1	TRBJ1-6
TGTGCCAGCAGTCGGGACAGGGGCTCCTACGAGCAGTACTTC	CASSRDRGSYEQYF	TRBD1	many	TRBV6-5	TRBJ2-7
TGTGCCAGCAGTGACCAGCTTACGATGACTAGCGGGGACACAGATACGCAGTATTTT	CASSDQLTMTSGDTDTQYF	TRBD2	.	TRBV6-4	TRBJ2-3
TGCGCCAGCAGCTTTGTGGACAGGGCTAATGAAAAACTGTTTTTT	CASSFVDRANEKLFF	TRBD1	few	TRBV5-1	TRBJ1-4
TGTGCCACCAGCCGACTAGCGGGAGAAGCCCAGTTCTTC	CATSRLAGEAQFF	TRBD2	many	TRBV24-1	TRBJ2-1
TGCGCCAGCAGCTTAGATAGCGGGAGAGATACGCAGTATTTT	CASSLDSGRDTQYF	TRBD2	.	TRBV5-1	TRBJ2-3